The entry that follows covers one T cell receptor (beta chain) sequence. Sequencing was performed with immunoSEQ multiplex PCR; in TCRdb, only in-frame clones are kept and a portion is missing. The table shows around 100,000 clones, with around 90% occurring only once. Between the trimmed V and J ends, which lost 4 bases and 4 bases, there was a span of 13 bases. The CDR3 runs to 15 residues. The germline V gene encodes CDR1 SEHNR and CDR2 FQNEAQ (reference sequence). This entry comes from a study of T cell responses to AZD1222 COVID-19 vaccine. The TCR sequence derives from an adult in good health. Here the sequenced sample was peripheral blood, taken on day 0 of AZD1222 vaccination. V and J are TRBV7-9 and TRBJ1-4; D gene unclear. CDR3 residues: CASSSRPGSNEKLFF. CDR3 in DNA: TGTGCCAGCAGCTCTCGACCCGGCAGTAATGAAAAACTGTTTTTT. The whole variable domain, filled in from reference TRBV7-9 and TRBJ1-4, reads DTGVSQNPRHKITKRGQNVTFRCDPISEHNRLYWYRQTLGQGPEFLTYFQNEAQLEKSRLLSDRFSAERPKGSFSTLEIQRTEQGDSAMYLCASSSRPGSNEKLFFGSGTQLSVL.